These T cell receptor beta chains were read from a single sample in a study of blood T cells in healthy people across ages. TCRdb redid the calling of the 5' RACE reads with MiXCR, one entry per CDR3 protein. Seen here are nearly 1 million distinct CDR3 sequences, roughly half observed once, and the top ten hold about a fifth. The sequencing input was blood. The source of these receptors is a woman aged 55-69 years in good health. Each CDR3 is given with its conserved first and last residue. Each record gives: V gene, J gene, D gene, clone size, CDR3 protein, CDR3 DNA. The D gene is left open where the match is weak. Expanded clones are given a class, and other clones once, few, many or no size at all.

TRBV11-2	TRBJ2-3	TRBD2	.	CASSPRIAGSPPYF	TGTGCCAGCAGCCCCCGGATAGCGGGGTCCCCTCCGTATTTT
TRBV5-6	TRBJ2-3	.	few	CASSHRSVGGSQYF	TGTGCCAGCAGCCACCGGTCGGTAGGCGGCTCGCAGTATTTT
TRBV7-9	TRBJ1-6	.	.	CASSSNPGQQVNSPLHF	TGTGCCAGCAGCTCAAACCCCGGACAGCAAGTGAATTCACCCCTCCACTTT
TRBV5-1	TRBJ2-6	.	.	CASSLVSDAGANVLTF	TGCGCCAGCAGCTTGGTTTCGGATGCTGGGGCCAACGTCCTGACTTTC
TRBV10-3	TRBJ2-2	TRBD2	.	CAISGGGLAPTGELFF	TGTGCCATCAGTGGGGGGGGACTAGCGCCCACCGGGGAGCTGTTTTTT
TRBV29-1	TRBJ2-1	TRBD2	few	CSARAGGPLEQFF	TGCAGCGCTCGAGCGGGAGGGCCTTTAGAGCAGTTCTTC
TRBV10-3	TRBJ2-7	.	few	CAITRGEFDEQYF	TGTGCCATCACCAGGGGGGAATTTGACGAGCAGTACTTC
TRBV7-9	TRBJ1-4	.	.	CASRRTESNEKLFF	TGTGCCAGCAGACGGACTGAGAGTAATGAAAAACTGTTTTTT
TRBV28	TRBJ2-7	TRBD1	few	CASSSGTANYEQYF	TGTGCCAGCAGTTCCGGGACAGCCAACTACGAGCAGTACTTC
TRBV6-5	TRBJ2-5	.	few	CASTPSSGETQYF	TGTGCCAGCACCCCCTCCTCGGGGGAGACCCAGTACTTC
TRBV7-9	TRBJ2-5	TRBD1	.	CASSARDSHQETQYF	TGTGCCAGCAGCGCCCGGGACAGCCACCAAGAGACCCAGTACTTC
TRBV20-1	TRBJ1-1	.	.	CSARDLGEQNTEAFF	TGCAGTGCTAGAGATCTGGGGGAGCAAAACACTGAAGCTTTCTTT
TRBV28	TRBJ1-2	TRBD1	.	CASSNRGLNRNYGYTF	TGTGCCAGCTCGAACAGGGGGCTTAATCGTAACTATGGCTACACCTTC
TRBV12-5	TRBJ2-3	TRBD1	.	CASGRGQGSDTQYF	TGTGCTAGTGGAAGGGGACAGGGATCGGATACGCAGTATTTT
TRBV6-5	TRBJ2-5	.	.	CASSYGWDTGTQYF	TGTGCCAGCAGTTACGGGTGGGACACAGGGACCCAGTACTTC
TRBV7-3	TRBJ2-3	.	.	CASSLMGQSTDTQYF	TGTGCCAGCAGCTTAATGGGCCAAAGCACAGATACGCAGTATTTT
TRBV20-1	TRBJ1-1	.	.	CSVIRHTEAFF	TGCAGTGTTATTCGCCACACTGAAGCTTTCTTT
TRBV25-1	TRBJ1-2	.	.	CASSVYGYGYTF	TGTGCCAGCAGTGTCTACGGTTATGGCTACACCTTC
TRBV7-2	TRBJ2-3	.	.	CASSSRVRTDTQYF	TGTGCCAGCAGCTCCAGGGTTCGCACAGATACGCAGTATTTT
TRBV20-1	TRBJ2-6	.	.	CSASKAVGANVLTF	TGCAGTGCTAGCAAGGCGGTTGGGGCCAACGTCCTGACTTTC
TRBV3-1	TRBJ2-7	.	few	CASSQDSRYYEQYF	TGTGCCAGCAGCCAAGATAGCCGGTACTACGAGCAGTACTTC
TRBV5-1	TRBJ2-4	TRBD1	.	CASSAGQVIQNIQYF	TGCGCCAGCAGCGCGGGACAGGTGATACAAAACATTCAGTACTTC